Listed below are T cell receptor beta chains from one sample, sequenced in a study of blood T cell repertoires in COVID-19. Generated by immunoSEQ multiplex PCR, the TCRdb table keeps only in-frame clones and is missing some. Here the sample spans 240,000 or so clones, around 86% being singletons. Sequencing was performed on peripheral blood. These receptors originate from a woman in her thirties who had recovered from COVID-19. Each CDR3 is given with its conserved first and last residue. D genes are given only for firm matches. Size is omitted from some rows. Given values are once, few, many or a class for expanded clones.

d_gene: .
v_gene: TRBV2
abundance: .
j_gene: TRBJ2-7
CDR3aa: CASSEVLRSYEQYF
CDR3nt: TGTGCCAGCAGTGAAGTACTTCGCTCCTACGAGCAGTACTTC

d_gene: .
v_gene: TRBV6-2/TRBV6-3
abundance: .
j_gene: TRBJ1-4
CDR3aa: CASSYSSWQLFF
CDR3nt: TGTGCCAGCAGTTACTCTTCATGGCAACTGTTTTTT

d_gene: .
v_gene: TRBV3-1/TRBV3-2
abundance: .
j_gene: TRBJ1-1
CDR3aa: CASSHVLGFAEAFF
CDR3nt: TGTGCCAGCAGCCACGTTCTCGGGTTCGCTGAAGCTTTCTTT

d_gene: .
v_gene: TRBV5-4
abundance: once
j_gene: TRBJ2-7
CDR3aa: CASSPGRDTTYEQYF
CDR3nt: TGTGCCAGCAGCCCGGGCCGGGACACTACCTACGAGCAGTACTTC

d_gene: TRBD1
v_gene: TRBV2
abundance: .
j_gene: TRBJ2-5
CDR3aa: CASAGGAGETQYF
CDR3nt: TGTGCCAGCGCAGGGGGCGCGGGGGAGACCCAGTACTTC

d_gene: .
v_gene: TRBV3-1/TRBV3-2
abundance: .
j_gene: TRBJ2-7
CDR3aa: CASSRDFYEQYF
CDR3nt: TGTGCCAGCAGCCGGGACTTCTACGAGCAGTACTTC

d_gene: TRBD1
v_gene: TRBV18
abundance: .
j_gene: TRBJ1-2
CDR3aa: CASSAGTDYGYTF
CDR3nt: TGTGCCAGCTCGGCCGGGACAGATTATGGCTACACCTTC

d_gene: TRBD1
v_gene: TRBV6-5
abundance: .
j_gene: TRBJ2-2
CDR3aa: CASSGTVNTGELFF
CDR3nt: TGTGCCAGCTCCGGGACAGTGAACACCGGGGAGCTGTTTTTT

d_gene: TRBD1
v_gene: TRBV5-1
abundance: .
j_gene: TRBJ2-5
CDR3aa: CASSPHGTGGAETQYF
CDR3nt: TGCGCCAGCAGCCCCCACGGGACAGGGGGCGCGGAGACCCAGTACTTC

d_gene: .
v_gene: TRBV5-1
abundance: .
j_gene: TRBJ2-7
CDR3aa: CASSLGPSVNYEQYF
CDR3nt: TGCGCCAGCAGCTTGGGGCCTAGCGTGAACTACGAGCAGTACTTC

d_gene: .
v_gene: TRBV11-2
abundance: many
j_gene: TRBJ2-3
CDR3aa: CASSRYTDTQYF
CDR3nt: TGTGCCAGCAGCCGCTACACAGATACGCAGTATTTT

d_gene: .
v_gene: TRBV12-5
abundance: .
j_gene: TRBJ2-1
CDR3aa: CASGLTPEINEQFF
CDR3nt: TGTGCTAGTGGTTTGACCCCCGAGATAAATGAGCAGTTCTTC

d_gene: TRBD2
v_gene: TRBV6-5
abundance: .
j_gene: TRBJ2-1
CDR3aa: CASSFGLAGGLVFF
CDR3nt: TGTGCCAGCAGCTTTGGTCTAGCGGGGGGGCTGGTGTTCTTC

d_gene: .
v_gene: TRBV2
abundance: .
j_gene: TRBJ1-4
CDR3aa: CATAGVNEKLFF
CDR3nt: TGTGCCACGGCAGGGGTAAATGAAAAACTGTTTTTT

d_gene: .
v_gene: TRBV7-9
abundance: .
j_gene: TRBJ1-2
CDR3aa: CASRSTWGQNYGYTF
CDR3nt: TGTGCCAGCCGCAGCACGTGGGGACAAAACTATGGCTACACCTTC

d_gene: TRBD1
v_gene: TRBV10-2
abundance: .
j_gene: TRBJ2-1
CDR3aa: CASSESTTGTGQFF
CDR3nt: TGCGCCAGCAGTGAGTCGACAACCGGGACAGGGCAGTTCTTC

d_gene: TRBD1
v_gene: TRBV18
abundance: .
j_gene: TRBJ2-5
CDR3aa: CASSIGQVHQETQYF
CDR3nt: TGTGCCAGCTCAATCGGACAGGTACACCAAGAGACCCAGTACTTC

d_gene: .
v_gene: TRBV10-3
abundance: .
j_gene: TRBJ2-3
CDR3aa: CAIRGRAASGTDTQYF
CDR3nt: TGTGCCATCAGGGGCAGGGCGGCTAGTGGCACAGATACGCAGTATTTT

d_gene: TRBD1
v_gene: TRBV10-1
abundance: .
j_gene: TRBJ2-1
CDR3aa: CASSSDRVNEQFF
CDR3nt: TGCGCCAGCAGCTCGGACAGGGTAAATGAGCAGTTCTTC

d_gene: TRBD1
v_gene: TRBV19
abundance: once
j_gene: TRBJ1-5
CDR3aa: CASRRVGGGQPQHF
CDR3nt: TGTGCCAGTAGAAGGGTAGGGGGCGGTCAGCCCCAGCATTTT

d_gene: TRBD2
v_gene: TRBV9
abundance: .
j_gene: TRBJ2-2
CDR3aa: CASSVDGRGRWTGELFF
CDR3nt: TGTGCCAGCAGCGTAGACGGGAGGGGGAGGTGGACCGGGGAGCTGTTTTTT

d_gene: .
v_gene: TRBV12-5
abundance: .
j_gene: TRBJ2-7
CDR3aa: CASGFNYEQYF
CDR3nt: TGTGCTAGTGGTTTTAACTACGAGCAGTACTTC

d_gene: TRBD2
v_gene: TRBV2
abundance: once
j_gene: TRBJ2-5
CDR3aa: CASMTSGETQYF
CDR3nt: TGTGCCAGCATGACTAGCGGGGAGACCCAGTACTTC

d_gene: TRBD1
v_gene: TRBV29-1
abundance: .
j_gene: TRBJ1-2
CDR3aa: CSVGGTGQDPYGYTF
CDR3nt: TGCAGCGTTGGGGGGACAGGCCAAGACCCTTATGGCTACACCTTC

d_gene: TRBD2
v_gene: TRBV9
abundance: .
j_gene: TRBJ2-1
CDR3aa: CASSSPGGGSYNEQFF
CDR3nt: TGTGCCAGCAGCTCCCCTGGCGGGGGTTCCTACAATGAGCAGTTCTTC

d_gene: TRBD1
v_gene: TRBV5-5
abundance: .
j_gene: TRBJ1-4
CDR3aa: CASSWGQVMGSELFF
CDR3nt: TGTGCCAGCAGCTGGGGACAGGTCATGGGGTCGGAACTGTTTTTT

d_gene: .
v_gene: TRBV5-4
abundance: .
j_gene: TRBJ1-1
CDR3aa: CASSLPQAMNTEAFF
CDR3nt: TGTGCCAGCAGCTTGCCTCAGGCGATGAACACTGAAGCTTTCTTT

d_gene: .
v_gene: TRBV2
abundance: .
j_gene: TRBJ2-2
CDR3aa: CASSTPGKGASGHHLTGELFF
CDR3nt: TGTGCCAGCAGCACACCCGGCAAGGGGGCTAGCGGGCACCACCTCACCGGGGAGCTGTTTTTT

d_gene: TRBD2
v_gene: TRBV9
abundance: few
j_gene: TRBJ2-3
CDR3aa: CASSEDGGVTDTQYF
CDR3nt: TGTGCCAGCAGCGAGGACGGGGGGGTCACAGATACGCAGTATTTT

d_gene: TRBD1
v_gene: TRBV5-1
abundance: .
j_gene: TRBJ1-2
CDR3aa: CASSPDRGAGYTF
CDR3nt: TGCGCCAGCAGCCCGGACAGGGGAGCTGGCTACACCTTC

d_gene: TRBD2
v_gene: TRBV11-2
abundance: .
j_gene: TRBJ2-3
CDR3aa: CASSNRLAGLTDTQYF
CDR3nt: TGTGCCAGCAGCAACCGACTAGCGGGGCTCACAGATACGCAGTATTTT

d_gene: TRBD1
v_gene: TRBV27
abundance: .
j_gene: TRBJ2-7
CDR3aa: CASSLRDRGSEQYF
CDR3nt: TGTGCCAGCAGTTTACGGGACAGGGGAAGCGAGCAGTACTTC

d_gene: TRBD2
v_gene: TRBV29-1
abundance: .
j_gene: TRBJ2-3
CDR3aa: CSVGLRGGSRGTDTQYF
CDR3nt: TGCAGCGTTGGATTGCGGGGGGGCTCTCGGGGCACAGATACGCAGTATTTT

d_gene: .
v_gene: TRBV5-4
abundance: .
j_gene: TRBJ2-2
CDR3aa: CASSLLQGHTGELFF
CDR3nt: TGTGCCAGCAGCTTGCTCCAGGGGCACACCGGGGAGCTGTTTTTT

d_gene: .
v_gene: TRBV6-5
abundance: .
j_gene: TRBJ2-1
CDR3aa: CASRGGYSYNEQFF
CDR3nt: TGTGCCAGCAGAGGGGGATACTCCTACAATGAGCAGTTCTTC

d_gene: TRBD2
v_gene: TRBV4-3
abundance: .
j_gene: TRBJ2-1
CDR3aa: CASSQGGTSGGLEQFF
CDR3nt: TGCGCCAGCAGCCAAGGTGGGACTAGCGGGGGACTTGAGCAGTTCTTC

d_gene: .
v_gene: TRBV2
abundance: once
j_gene: TRBJ1-2
CDR3aa: CASSDTSYGYTF
CDR3nt: TGTGCCAGCAGTGACACGAGTTATGGCTACACCTTC

d_gene: TRBD2
v_gene: TRBV20-1
abundance: .
j_gene: TRBJ2-2
CDR3aa: CSASSGIYTGELFF
CDR3nt: TGCAGTGCTAGTAGCGGGATATACACCGGGGAGCTGTTTTTT

d_gene: TRBD2
v_gene: TRBV5-4
abundance: .
j_gene: TRBJ2-3
CDR3aa: CASKSAGDTDTQYF
CDR3nt: TGTGCCAGCAAGTCCGCGGGGGACACAGATACGCAGTATTTT

d_gene: TRBD2
v_gene: TRBV11-2
abundance: .
j_gene: TRBJ2-5
CDR3aa: CASSRSGGQETQYF
CDR3nt: TGTGCCAGCAGCCGAAGCGGGGGGCAAGAGACCCAGTACTTC

d_gene: TRBD1
v_gene: TRBV27
abundance: .
j_gene: TRBJ1-1
CDR3aa: CASSMTGWNTEAFF
CDR3nt: TGTGCCAGCAGTATGACAGGGTGGAACACTGAAGCTTTCTTT

d_gene: TRBD1
v_gene: TRBV28
abundance: .
j_gene: TRBJ1-2
CDR3aa: CASSSPPGTGQGYTF
CDR3nt: TGTGCCAGCAGTTCCCCTCCCGGGACAGGGCAAGGCTACACCTTC

d_gene: TRBD2
v_gene: TRBV24-1
abundance: .
j_gene: TRBJ2-5
CDR3aa: CATSDPGLAGETQYF
CDR3nt: TGTGCCACCAGTGATCCGGGACTAGCGGGCGAGACCCAGTACTTC

d_gene: .
v_gene: TRBV6-2/TRBV6-3
abundance: once
j_gene: TRBJ2-1
CDR3aa: CASSSDRGISYNEQFF
CDR3nt: TGTGCCAGCAGTTCCGATCGGGGTATCTCCTACAATGAGCAGTTCTTC

d_gene: .
v_gene: TRBV6-2/TRBV6-3
abundance: .
j_gene: TRBJ1-4
CDR3aa: CASSYSIQVPEEKLFF
CDR3nt: TGTGCCAGCAGTTACTCGATACAGGTTCCCGAGGAAAAACTGTTTTTT

d_gene: TRBD2
v_gene: TRBV2
abundance: few
j_gene: TRBJ2-2
CDR3aa: CASSETSGVGGELFF
CDR3nt: TGTGCCAGCAGCGAGACTAGCGGGGTAGGCGGGGAGCTGTTTTTT

d_gene: .
v_gene: TRBV2
abundance: .
j_gene: TRBJ1-1
CDR3aa: CASKGGTEAFF
CDR3nt: TGTGCCAGCAAAGGGGGCACTGAAGCTTTCTTT

d_gene: TRBD1
v_gene: TRBV20-1
abundance: .
j_gene: TRBJ2-1
CDR3aa: CSARGTGGLQQFF
CDR3nt: TGCAGTGCTCGTGGGACAGGGGGCTTGCAGCAGTTCTTC

d_gene: .
v_gene: TRBV19
abundance: .
j_gene: TRBJ1-1
CDR3aa: CASSTQAYIPEAFF
CDR3nt: TGTGCCAGTAGTACACAGGCGTATATCCCTGAAGCTTTCTTT

d_gene: .
v_gene: TRBV29-1
abundance: .
j_gene: TRBJ2-4
CDR3aa: CSAQQGAKNIQYF
CDR3nt: TGCAGCGCCCAGCAGGGGGCCAAAAACATTCAGTACTTC

d_gene: .
v_gene: TRBV18
abundance: .
j_gene: TRBJ1-6
CDR3aa: CASSPKTGINSPLHF
CDR3nt: TGTGCCAGCTCCCCAAAAACAGGGATCAACTCACCCCTCCACTTT

d_gene: TRBD1
v_gene: TRBV7-9
abundance: .
j_gene: TRBJ2-3
CDR3aa: CASSPGTGVTDTQYF
CDR3nt: TGTGCCAGCAGCCCCGGGACAGGGGTCACAGATACGCAGTATTTT

d_gene: .
v_gene: TRBV27
abundance: .
j_gene: TRBJ2-1
CDR3aa: CASKTTSQRYNEQFF
CDR3nt: TGTGCCAGCAAGACAACAAGTCAACGTTACAATGAGCAGTTCTTC

d_gene: TRBD1
v_gene: TRBV6-5
abundance: .
j_gene: TRBJ2-6
CDR3aa: CASRITGAGANVLTF
CDR3nt: TGTGCCAGCAGGATAACAGGGGCTGGGGCCAACGTCCTGACTTTC

d_gene: .
v_gene: TRBV5-1
abundance: .
j_gene: TRBJ2-7
CDR3aa: CASSLFRGGMGSHSYEQYF
CDR3nt: TGCGCCAGCAGCTTATTCCGTGGCGGGATGGGGAGTCATTCCTACGAGCAGTACTTC

d_gene: TRBD2
v_gene: TRBV7-6
abundance: .
j_gene: TRBJ2-5
CDR3aa: CASSRTSVQETQYF
CDR3nt: TGTGCCAGCAGCCGGACTAGCGTACAAGAGACCCAGTACTTC

d_gene: .
v_gene: TRBV18
abundance: few
j_gene: TRBJ1-3
CDR3aa: CASSPLDGNTIYF
CDR3nt: TGTGCCAGCTCACCCTTAGATGGAAACACCATATATTTT

d_gene: .
v_gene: TRBV19
abundance: .
j_gene: TRBJ1-2
CDR3aa: CASSISGTIPRGYTF
CDR3nt: TGTGCCAGTAGTATTTCCGGGACTATCCCTAGGGGCTACACCTTC

d_gene: .
v_gene: TRBV11-2
abundance: .
j_gene: TRBJ1-5
CDR3aa: CASSLTDRQPQHF
CDR3nt: TGTGCCAGCAGCTTAACGGACAGACAGCCCCAGCATTTT